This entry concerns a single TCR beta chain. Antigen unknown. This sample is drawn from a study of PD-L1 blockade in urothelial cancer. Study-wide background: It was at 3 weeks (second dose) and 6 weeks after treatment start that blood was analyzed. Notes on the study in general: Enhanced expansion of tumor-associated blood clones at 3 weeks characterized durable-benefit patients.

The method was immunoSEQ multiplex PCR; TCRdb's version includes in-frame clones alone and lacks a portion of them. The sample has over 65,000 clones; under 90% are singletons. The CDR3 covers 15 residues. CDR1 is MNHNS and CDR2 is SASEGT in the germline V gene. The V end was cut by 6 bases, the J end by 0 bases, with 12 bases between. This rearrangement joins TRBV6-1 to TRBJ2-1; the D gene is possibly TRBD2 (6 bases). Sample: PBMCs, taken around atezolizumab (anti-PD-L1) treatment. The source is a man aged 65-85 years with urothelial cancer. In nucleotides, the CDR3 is TGTGCCAGCAGCGGGGACTGGAGCTCCTACAATGAGCAGTTCTTC. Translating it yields CASSGDWSSYNEQFF.